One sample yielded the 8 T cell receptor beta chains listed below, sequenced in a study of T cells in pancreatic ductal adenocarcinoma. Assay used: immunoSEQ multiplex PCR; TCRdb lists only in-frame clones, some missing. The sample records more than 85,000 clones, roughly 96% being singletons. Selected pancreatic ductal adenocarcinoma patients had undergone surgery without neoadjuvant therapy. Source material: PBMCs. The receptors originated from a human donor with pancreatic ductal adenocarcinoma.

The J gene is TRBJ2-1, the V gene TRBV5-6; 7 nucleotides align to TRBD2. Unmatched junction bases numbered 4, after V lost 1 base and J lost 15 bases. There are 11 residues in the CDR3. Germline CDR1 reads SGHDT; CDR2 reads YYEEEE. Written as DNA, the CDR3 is TGTGCCAGCAGCTTGAGGCGGGAGACGTTCTTC. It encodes CASSLRRETFF. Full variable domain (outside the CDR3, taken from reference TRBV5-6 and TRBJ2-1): DAGVTQSPTHLIKTRGQQVTLRCSPKSGHDTVSWYQQALGQGPQFIFQYYEEEERQRGNFPDRFSGHQFPNYSSELNVNALLLGDSALYLCASSLRRETFFGPGTRLTVL.

The CDR3 DNA is TGCGCCAGCAGCGAGACAGGCAATCAGCCCCAGCATTTT. Protein product: CASSETGNQPQHF. The chain carries TRBV4-3 and TRBJ1-5, with D possibly TRBD1 on 5 matching bases. The V end lost 5 bases, the J end lost 2 bases, and 7 bases lay between the germline ends. CDR1 LGHNA and CDR2 YSLEER come from the germline V gene. This CDR3 comprises 13 residues.

Here the CDR3 DNA reads TGTGCCTGGAGTGTCAGGGGTTGGGGTCAGCCCCAGCATTTT. Amino acid sequence: CAWSVRGWGQPQHF. V usage is TRBV30 and J usage is TRBJ1-5; perhaps TRBD1 as D (6 bases). From germline, CDR1 is GTSNPN and CDR2 SVGIG (reference sequence). Trimming took 0 bases from V and 6 from J, leaving 12 bases between them. The CDR3 loop spans 14 amino acids.

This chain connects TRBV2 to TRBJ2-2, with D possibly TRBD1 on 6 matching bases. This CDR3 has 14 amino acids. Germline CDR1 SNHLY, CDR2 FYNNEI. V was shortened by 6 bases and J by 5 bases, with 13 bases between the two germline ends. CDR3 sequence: CASRENRETGELFF. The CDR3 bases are TGTGCCAGCAGGGAGAACAGGGAAACCGGGGAGCTGTTTTTT.

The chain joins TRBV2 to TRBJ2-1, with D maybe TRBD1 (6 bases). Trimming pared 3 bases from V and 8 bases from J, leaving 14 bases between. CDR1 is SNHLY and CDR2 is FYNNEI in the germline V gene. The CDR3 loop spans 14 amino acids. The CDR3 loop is CASSDNAGVDEQFF. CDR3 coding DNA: TGTGCCAGCAGTGATAACGCAGGGGTCGATGAGCAGTTCTTC.

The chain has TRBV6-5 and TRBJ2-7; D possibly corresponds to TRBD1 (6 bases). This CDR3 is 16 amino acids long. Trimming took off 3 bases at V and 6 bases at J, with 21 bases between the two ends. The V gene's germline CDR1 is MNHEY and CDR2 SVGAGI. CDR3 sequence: CASSYSGAGSNREQYF. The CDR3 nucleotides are TGTGCCAGCAGTTATTCAGGGGCAGGGTCGAACCGCGAGCAGTACTTC.

The CDR3 loop is CASSFRVNEQFF. In nucleotides, the CDR3 is TGTGCCAGCAGTTTCCGGGTCAATGAGCAGTTCTTC. The rearrangement links TRBV28 to TRBJ2-1; D call uncertain. This CDR3 is 12 amino acids long. V was clipped by 3 bases and J by 6 bases, with 6 bases between them. In germline, CDR1 is MDHEN, CDR2 SYDVKM.

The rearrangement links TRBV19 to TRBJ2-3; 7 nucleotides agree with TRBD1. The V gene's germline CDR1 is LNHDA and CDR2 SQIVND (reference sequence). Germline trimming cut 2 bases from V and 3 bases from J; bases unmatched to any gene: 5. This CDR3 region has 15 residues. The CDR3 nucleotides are TGTGCCAGTAGTATAAAGGTCAGGGGGACAGATACGCAGTATTTT. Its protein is CASSIKVRGTDTQYF.